This TCR beta chain derives from a study of tumour-infiltrating T cells in Burkitt lymphoma. Study-wide background: Productive clonality predicted overall and progression-free survival.

TCRdb's copy holds only in-frame clones and misses some; the assay was immunoSEQ multiplex PCR. Among 5,200 or so clones listed, roughly 10% were seen once. CDR1 and CDR2 from the germline V gene are LNHDA and SQIVND (reference sequence). The CDR3 loop spans 15 amino acids. Unmatched junction bases numbered 9, after V lost 4 bases and J lost 7 bases. The receptor's source is a human donor with diffuse large B-cell lymphoma. The chain combines TRBV19 with TRBJ2-1; 8 bases line up with TRBD2. The specimen sequenced was tumor tissue. The CDR3 here is CASSTGTSRINEQFF. CDR3 DNA sequence: TGTGCCAGTAGTACCGGGACTAGTAGAATAAATGAGCAGTTCTTC.